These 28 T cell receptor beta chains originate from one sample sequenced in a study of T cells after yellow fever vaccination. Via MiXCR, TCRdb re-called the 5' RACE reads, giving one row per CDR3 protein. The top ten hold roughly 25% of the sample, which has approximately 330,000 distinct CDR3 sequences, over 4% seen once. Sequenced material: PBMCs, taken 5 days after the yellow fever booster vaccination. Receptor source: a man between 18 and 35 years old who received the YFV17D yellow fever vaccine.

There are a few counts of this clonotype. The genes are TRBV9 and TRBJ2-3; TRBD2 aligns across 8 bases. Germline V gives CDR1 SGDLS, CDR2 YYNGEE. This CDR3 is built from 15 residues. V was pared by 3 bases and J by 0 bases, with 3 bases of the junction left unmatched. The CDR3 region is CASSAGTRSTDTQYF. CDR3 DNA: TGTGCCAGCAGCGCCGGGACTAGGAGCACAGATACGCAGTATTTT.

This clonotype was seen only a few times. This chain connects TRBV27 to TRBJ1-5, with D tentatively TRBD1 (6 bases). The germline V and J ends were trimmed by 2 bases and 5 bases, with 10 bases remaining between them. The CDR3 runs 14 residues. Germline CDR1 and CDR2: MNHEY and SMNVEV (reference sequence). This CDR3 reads CASSLHGGHQPQHF. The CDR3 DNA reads TGTGCCAGCAGTTTACACGGGGGGCATCAGCCCCAGCATTTT.

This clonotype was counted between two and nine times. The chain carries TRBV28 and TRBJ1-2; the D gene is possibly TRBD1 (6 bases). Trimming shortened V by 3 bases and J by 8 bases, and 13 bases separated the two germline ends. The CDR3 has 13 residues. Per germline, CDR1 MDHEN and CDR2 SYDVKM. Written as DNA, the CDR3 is TGTGCCAGCAGTTTGGGGGGGCTGCAGGGCTACACCTTC. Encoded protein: CASSLGGLQGYTF.

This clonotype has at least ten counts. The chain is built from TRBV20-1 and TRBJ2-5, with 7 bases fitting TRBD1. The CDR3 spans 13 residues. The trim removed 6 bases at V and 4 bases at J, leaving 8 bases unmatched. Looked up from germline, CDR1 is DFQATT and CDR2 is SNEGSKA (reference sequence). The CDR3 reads CSAPRQGLETQYF. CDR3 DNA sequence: TGCAGTGCGCCCCGACAGGGTTTAGAGACCCAGTACTTC.

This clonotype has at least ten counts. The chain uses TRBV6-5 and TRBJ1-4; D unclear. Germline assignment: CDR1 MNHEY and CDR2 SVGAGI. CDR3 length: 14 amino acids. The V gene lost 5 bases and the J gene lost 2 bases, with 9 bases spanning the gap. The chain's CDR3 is CASSPYRTNEKLFF. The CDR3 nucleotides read TGTGCCAGCAGTCCCTATCGTACTAATGAAAAACTGTTTTTT.

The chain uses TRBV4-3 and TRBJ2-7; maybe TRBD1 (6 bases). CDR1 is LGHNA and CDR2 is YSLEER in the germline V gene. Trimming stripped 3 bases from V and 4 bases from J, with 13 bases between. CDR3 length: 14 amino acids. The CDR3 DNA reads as TGCGCCAGCAGCCAGTTAGACAGGAGATACGAGCAGTACGTC. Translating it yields CASSQLDRRYEQYV.

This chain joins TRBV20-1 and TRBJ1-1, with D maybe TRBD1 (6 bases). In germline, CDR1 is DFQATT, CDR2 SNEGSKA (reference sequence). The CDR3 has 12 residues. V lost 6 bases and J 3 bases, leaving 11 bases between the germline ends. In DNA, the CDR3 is TGCAGTGCCCTTGAGGGGGACACTGAAGCTTTCTTT. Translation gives CSALEGDTEAFF.

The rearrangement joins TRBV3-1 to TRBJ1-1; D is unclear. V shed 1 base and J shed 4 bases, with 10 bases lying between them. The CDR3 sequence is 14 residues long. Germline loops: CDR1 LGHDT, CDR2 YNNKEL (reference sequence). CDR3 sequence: CASSQGFMVTEAFF. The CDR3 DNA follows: TGTGCCAGCAGCCAAGGTTTCATGGTCACTGAAGCTTTCTTT. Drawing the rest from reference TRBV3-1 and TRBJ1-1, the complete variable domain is DTAVSQTPKYLVTQMGNDKSIKCEQNLGHDTMYWYKQDSKKFLKIMFSYNNKELIINETVPNRFSPKSPDKAHLNLHINSLELGDSAVYFCASSQGFMVTEAFFGQGTRLTVV.

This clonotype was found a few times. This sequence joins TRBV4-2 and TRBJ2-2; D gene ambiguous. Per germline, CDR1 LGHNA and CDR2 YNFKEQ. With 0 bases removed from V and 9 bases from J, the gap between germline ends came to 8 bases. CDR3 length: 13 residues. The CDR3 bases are TGTGCCAGCAGCCAAGAACTAAACTGGGAGCTGTTTTTT. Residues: CASSQELNWELFF.

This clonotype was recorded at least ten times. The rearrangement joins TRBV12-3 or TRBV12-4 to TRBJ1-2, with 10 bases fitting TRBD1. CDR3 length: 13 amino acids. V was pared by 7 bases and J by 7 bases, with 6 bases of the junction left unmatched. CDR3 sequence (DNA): TGTGCCAGCACCCCGGACAGGGGGGTTGGCTACACCTTC. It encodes CASTPDRGVGYTF.

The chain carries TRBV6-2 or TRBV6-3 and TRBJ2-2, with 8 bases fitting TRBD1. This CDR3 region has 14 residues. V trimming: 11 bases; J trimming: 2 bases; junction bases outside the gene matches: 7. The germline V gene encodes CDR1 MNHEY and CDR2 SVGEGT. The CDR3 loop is CAGRQGLNTGELFF. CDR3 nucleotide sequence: TGTGCCGGACGACAGGGGCTTAACACCGGGGAGCTGTTTTTT.

The CDR3 DNA reads TGTGCCAGCAGCCAAGGGGCGCAGGGAGCCGGGGAGCTGTTTTTT. Amino acids: CASSQGAQGAGELFF. J is TRBJ2-2 and V is TRBV3-1; D possibly uses TRBD1 or TRBD2 (5 bases each). V dropped 1 base and J dropped 6 bases, with 12 bases sitting between them. From germline, CDR1 is LGHDT and CDR2 YNNKEL (reference sequence). There are 15 residues in the CDR3.

CDR3 sequence reads: CASSSTAVSYGYTF. CDR3 DNA: TGTGCCAGCAGTTCGACGGCGGTTAGCTATGGCTACACCTTC. The chain combines TRBV6-5 with TRBJ1-2; D is unresolved. V dropped 4 bases and J dropped 4 bases, with 13 bases sitting between them. CDR1 and CDR2 from the germline V gene are MNHEY and SVGAGI. The CDR3 runs 14 residues.

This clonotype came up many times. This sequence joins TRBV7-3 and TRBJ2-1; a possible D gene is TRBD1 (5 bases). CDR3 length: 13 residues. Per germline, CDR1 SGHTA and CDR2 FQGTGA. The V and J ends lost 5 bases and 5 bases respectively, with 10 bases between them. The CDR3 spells CASSLDSNNEQFF. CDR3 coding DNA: TGTGCCAGCAGCCTCGACAGTAACAATGAGCAGTTCTTC.

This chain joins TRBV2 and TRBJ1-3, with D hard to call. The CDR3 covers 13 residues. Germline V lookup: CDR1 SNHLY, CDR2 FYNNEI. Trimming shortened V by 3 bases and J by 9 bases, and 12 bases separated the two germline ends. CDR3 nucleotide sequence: TGTGCCAGCAGTGATCTTTGGAGTCGCACCATATATTTT. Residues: CASSDLWSRTIYF.

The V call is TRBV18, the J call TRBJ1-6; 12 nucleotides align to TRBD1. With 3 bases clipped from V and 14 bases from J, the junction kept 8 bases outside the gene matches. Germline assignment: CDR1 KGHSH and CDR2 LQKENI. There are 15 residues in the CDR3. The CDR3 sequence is CASSPPGQGARSLHF. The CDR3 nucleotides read TGTGCCAGCTCACCTCCGGGACAGGGGGCGCGGTCCCTCCACTTT. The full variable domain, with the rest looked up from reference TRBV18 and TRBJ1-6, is NAGVMQNPRHLVRRRGQEARLRCSPMKGHSHVYWYRQLPEEGLKFMVYLQKENIIDESGMPKERFSAEFPKEGPSILRIQQVVRGDSAAYFCASSPPGQGARSLHFGNGTRLTVT.

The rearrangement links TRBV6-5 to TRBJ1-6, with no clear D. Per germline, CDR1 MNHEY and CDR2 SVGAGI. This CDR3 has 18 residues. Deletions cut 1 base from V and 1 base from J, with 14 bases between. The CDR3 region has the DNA TGTGCCAGCAGTTACTTTGTACCCTCTCCATCCTATAATTCACCCCTCCACTTT. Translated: CASSYFVPSPSYNSPLHF.

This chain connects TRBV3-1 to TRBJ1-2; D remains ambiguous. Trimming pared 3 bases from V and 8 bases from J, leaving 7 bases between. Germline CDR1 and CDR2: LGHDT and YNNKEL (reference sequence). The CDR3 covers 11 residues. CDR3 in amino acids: CASSHFSGYTF. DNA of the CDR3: TGTGCCAGCAGCCATTTTTCCGGCTACACCTTC.

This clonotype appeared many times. DNA for the CDR3: TGTGCCAGCTTGAGTTCAGGGCTCACCGGGGAGCTGTTTTTT. As protein: CASLSSGLTGELFF. This sequence joins TRBV2 and TRBJ2-2; D is perhaps TRBD1 (5 bases). The V and J ends lost 8 bases and 4 bases respectively, with 14 bases between them. The CDR3 has 14 amino acids. Germline CDR1 reads SNHLY; CDR2 reads FYNNEI.

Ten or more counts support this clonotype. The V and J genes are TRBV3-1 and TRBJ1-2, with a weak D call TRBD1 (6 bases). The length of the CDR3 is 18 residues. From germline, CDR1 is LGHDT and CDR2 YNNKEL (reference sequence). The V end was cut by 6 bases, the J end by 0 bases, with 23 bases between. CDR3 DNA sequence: TGTGCCAGCAGTCGATCCCCCAAAACAGGGTCGGCTAACTATGGCTACACCTTC. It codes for CASSRSPKTGSANYGYTF.

Here the CDR3 DNA reads TGTGCCAGCGGCCTTCAACAGGGGAGCACAGATACGCAGTATTTT. Its translation is CASGLQQGSTDTQYF. This rearrangement joins TRBV6-2 or TRBV6-3 to TRBJ2-3, with 7 bases aligning to TRBD1. Germline assignment: CDR1 MNHEY and CDR2 SVGEGT. The CDR3 has 15 residues. With 8 bases clipped from V and 0 bases from J, the junction kept 8 bases outside the gene matches.

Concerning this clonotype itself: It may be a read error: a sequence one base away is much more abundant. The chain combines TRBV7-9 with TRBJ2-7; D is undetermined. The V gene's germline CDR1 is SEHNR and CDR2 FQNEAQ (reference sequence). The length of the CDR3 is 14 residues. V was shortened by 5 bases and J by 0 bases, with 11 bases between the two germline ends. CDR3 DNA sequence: TGTGCCAGCAGCCCCCTGGTGTACTCCTACGAGCAGTACGTC. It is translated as CASSPLVYSYEQYV.

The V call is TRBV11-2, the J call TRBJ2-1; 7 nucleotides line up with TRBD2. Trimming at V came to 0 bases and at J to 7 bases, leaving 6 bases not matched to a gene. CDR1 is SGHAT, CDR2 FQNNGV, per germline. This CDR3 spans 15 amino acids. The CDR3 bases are TGTGCCAGCAGCTTAGATTGGGGGGGACGGAATGAGCAGTTCTTC. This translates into CASSLDWGGRNEQFF.

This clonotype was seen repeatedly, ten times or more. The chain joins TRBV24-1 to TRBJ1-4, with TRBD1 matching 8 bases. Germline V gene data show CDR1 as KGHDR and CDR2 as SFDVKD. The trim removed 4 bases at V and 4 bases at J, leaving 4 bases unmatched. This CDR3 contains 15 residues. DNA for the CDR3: TGTGCCACCAGTGACCCTGGACAGGGTAATGAAAAACTGTTTTTT. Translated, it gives CATSDPGQGNEKLFF.

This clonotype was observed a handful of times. CDR3 nucleotide sequence: TGTGCCAGCAGTTTAGCACTAGCGGGGGCCAATGAGCAGTTCTTC. Its translation: CASSLALAGANEQFF. The chain is built from TRBV28 and TRBJ2-1, with 11 bases aligning to TRBD2. This CDR3 comprises 15 residues. The germline gives CDR1 MDHEN, CDR2 SYDVKM. Germline trimming cut 2 bases from V and 6 bases from J; bases unmatched to any gene: 3. The full variable domain, in which reference TRBV28 and TRBJ2-1 provide the parts outside the CDR3, is DVKVTQSSRYLVKRTGEKVFLECVQDMDHENMFWYRQDPGLGLRLIYFSYDVKMKEKGDIPEGYSVSREKKERFSLILESASTNQTSMYLCASSLALAGANEQFFGPGTRLTVL.

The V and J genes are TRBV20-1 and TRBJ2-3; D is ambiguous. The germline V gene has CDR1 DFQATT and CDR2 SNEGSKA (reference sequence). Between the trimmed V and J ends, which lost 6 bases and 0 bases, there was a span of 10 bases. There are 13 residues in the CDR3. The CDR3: CSAPTVSTDTQYF. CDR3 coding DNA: TGCAGTGCCCCCACGGTGAGCACAGATACGCAGTATTTT.

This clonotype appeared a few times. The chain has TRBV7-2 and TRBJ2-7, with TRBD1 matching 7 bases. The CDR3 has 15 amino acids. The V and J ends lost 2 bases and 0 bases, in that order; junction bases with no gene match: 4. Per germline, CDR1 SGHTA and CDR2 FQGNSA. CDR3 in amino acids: CASSLPTGASYEQYF. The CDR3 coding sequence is TGTGCCAGCAGCTTACCCACAGGGGCCTCCTACGAGCAGTACTTC.

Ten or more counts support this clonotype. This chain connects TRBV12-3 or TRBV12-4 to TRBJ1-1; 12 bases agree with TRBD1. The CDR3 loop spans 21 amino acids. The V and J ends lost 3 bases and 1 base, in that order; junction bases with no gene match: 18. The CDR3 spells CASSFSYGYWDRGLGNTEAFF. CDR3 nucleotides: TGTGCCAGCAGTTTTTCGTATGGATATTGGGACAGGGGGCTTGGGAACACTGAAGCTTTCTTT.